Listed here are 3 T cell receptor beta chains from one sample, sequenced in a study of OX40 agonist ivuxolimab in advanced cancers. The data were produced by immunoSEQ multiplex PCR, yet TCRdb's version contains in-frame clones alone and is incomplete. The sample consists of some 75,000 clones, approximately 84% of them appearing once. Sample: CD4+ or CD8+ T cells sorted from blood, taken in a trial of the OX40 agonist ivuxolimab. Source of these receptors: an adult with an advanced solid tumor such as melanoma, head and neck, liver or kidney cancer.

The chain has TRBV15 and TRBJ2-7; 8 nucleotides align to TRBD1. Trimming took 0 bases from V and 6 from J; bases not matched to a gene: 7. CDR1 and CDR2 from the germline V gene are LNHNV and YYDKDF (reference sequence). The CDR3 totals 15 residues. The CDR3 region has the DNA TGTGCCACCAGCAGAGACGGCAGGGGGCAAGGCGAGCAGTACTTC. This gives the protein CATSRDGRGQGEQYF.

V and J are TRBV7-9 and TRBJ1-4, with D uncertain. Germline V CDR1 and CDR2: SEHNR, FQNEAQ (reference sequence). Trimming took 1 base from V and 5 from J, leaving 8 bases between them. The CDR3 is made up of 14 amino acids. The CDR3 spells CASSLGSVNEKLFF. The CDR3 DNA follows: TGTGCCAGCAGCTTAGGGTCCGTAAATGAAAAACTGTTTTTT.

The DNA for the CDR3 is TGTGCCAGCAGCTTAGACGCGGGAATCTCCTATGGCTACACCTTC. Translating it yields CASSLDAGISYGYTF. The V gene is TRBV7-2, the J gene TRBJ1-2; D unclear. CDR1 is SGHTA, CDR2 FQGNSA, per germline. The CDR3 length is 15 residues. The germline V and J ends were trimmed by 1 base and 4 bases, with 13 bases remaining between them.